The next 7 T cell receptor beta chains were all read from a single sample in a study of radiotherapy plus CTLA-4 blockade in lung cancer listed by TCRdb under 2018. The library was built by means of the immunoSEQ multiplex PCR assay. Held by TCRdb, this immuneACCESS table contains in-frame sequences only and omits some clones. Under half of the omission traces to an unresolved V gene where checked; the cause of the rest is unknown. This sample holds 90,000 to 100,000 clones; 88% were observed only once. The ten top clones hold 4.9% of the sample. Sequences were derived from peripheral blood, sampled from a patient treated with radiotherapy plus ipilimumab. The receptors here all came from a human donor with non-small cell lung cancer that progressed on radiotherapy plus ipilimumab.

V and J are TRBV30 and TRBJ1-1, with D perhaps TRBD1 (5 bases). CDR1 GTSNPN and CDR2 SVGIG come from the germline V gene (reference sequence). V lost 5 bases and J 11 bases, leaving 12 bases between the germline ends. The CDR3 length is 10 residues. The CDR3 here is CAWAGLRAFF. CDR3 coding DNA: TGTGCCTGGGCAGGGTTGAGGGCTTTCTTT. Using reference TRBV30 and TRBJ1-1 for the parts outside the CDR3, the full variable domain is SQTIHQWPATLVQPVGSPLSLECTVEGTSNPNLYWYRQAAGRGLQLLFYSVGIGQISSEVPQNLSASRPQDRQFILSSKKLLLSDSGFYLCAWAGLRAFFGQGTRLTVV.

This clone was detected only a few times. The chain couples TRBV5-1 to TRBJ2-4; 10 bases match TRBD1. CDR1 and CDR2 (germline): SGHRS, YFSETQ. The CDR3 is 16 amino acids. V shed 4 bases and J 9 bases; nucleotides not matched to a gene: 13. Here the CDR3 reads CASSPPGQGGSGIQYF. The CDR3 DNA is TGCGCCAGCAGCCCACCCGGACAGGGGGGGTCCGGCATTCAGTACTTC. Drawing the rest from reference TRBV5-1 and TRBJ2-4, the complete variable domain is KAGVTQTPRYLIKTRGQQVTLSCSPISGHRSVSWYQQTPGQGLQFLFEYFSETQRNKGNFPGRFSGRQFSNSRSEMNVSTLELGDSALYLCASSPPGQGGSGIQYFGAGTRLSVL.

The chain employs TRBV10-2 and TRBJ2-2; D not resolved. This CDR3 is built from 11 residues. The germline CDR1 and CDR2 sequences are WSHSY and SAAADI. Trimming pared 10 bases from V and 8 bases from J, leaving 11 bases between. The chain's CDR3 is CAITRAGELFF. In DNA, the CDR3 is TGCGCCATCACCCGGGCGGGGGAGCTGTTTTTT.

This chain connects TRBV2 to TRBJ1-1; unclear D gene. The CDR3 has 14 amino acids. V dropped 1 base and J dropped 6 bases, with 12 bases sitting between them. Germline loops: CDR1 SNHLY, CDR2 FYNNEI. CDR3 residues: CASSEGFRGPEAFF. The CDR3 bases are TGTGCCAGCAGTGAAGGATTCCGAGGCCCTGAAGCTTTCTTT. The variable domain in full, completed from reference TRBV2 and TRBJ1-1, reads EPEVTQTPSHQVTQMGQEVILRCVPISNHLYFYWYRQILGQKVEFLVSFYNNEISEKSEIFDDQFSVERPDGSNFTLKIRSTKLEDSAMYFCASSEGFRGPEAFFGQGTRLTVV.

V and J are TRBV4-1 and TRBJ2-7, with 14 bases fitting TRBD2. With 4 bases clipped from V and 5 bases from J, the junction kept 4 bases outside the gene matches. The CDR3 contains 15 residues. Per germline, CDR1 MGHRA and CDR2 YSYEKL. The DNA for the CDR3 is TGCGCCAGCAGCCTCGGACTAGCGGGAGGCGACGAGCAGTACTTC. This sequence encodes CASSLGLAGGDEQYF.

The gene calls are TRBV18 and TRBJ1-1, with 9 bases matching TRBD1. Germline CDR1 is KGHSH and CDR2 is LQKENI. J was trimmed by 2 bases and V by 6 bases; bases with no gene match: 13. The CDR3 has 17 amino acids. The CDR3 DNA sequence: TGTGCCAGCTCTCCGACAGGGGGTGAGAGGGCCAACACTGAAGCTTTCTTT. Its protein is CASSPTGGERANTEAFF.

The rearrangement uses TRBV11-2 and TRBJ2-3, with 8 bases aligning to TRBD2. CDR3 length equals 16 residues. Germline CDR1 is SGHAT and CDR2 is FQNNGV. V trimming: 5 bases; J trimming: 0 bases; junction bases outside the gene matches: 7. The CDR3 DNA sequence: TGTGCCAGCAGCCCCCTAGCGGGCGCTAGCACAGATACGCAGTATTTT. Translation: CASSPLAGASTDTQYF.